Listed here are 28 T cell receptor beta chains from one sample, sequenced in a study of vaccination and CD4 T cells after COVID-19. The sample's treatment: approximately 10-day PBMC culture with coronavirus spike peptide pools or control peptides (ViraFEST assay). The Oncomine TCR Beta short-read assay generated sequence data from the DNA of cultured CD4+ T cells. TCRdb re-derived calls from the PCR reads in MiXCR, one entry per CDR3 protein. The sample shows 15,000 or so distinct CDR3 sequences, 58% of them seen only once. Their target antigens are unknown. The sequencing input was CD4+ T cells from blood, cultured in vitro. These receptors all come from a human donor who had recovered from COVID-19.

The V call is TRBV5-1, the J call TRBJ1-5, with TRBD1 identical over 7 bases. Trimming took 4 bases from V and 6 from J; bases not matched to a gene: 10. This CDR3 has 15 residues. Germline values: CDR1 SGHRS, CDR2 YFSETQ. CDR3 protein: CASSPGVGGGQPQHF. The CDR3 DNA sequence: TGCGCCAGCAGCCCAGGGGTAGGGGGCGGTCAGCCCCAGCATTTT.

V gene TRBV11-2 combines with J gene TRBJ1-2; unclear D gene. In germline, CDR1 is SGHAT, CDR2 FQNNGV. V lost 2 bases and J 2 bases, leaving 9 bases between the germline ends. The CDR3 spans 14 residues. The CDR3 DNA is TGTGCCAGCAGCTTAATTGCGTTAAACTATGGCTACACCTTC. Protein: CASSLIALNYGYTF.

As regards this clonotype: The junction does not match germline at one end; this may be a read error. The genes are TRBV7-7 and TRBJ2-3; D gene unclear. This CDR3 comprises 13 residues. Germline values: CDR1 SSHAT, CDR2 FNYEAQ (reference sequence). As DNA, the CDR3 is TGTGCTAGCAGCTTAGTGGGGTCTGATACGCAGTATTTT. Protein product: CASSLVGSDTQYF.

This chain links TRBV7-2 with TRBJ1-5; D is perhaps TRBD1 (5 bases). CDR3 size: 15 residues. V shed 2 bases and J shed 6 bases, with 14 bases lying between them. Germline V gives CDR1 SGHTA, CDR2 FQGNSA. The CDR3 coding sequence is TGTGCCAGCAGCTTAAATTCGGGGGGACTTCAGCCCCAGCATTTT. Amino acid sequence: CASSLNSGGLQPQHF.

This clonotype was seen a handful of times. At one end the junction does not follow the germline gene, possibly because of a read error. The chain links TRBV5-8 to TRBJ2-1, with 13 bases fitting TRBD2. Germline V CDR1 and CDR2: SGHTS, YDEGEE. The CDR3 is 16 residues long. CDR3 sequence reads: CASSFGTSGTYNEQFF. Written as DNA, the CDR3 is TGTGCCAGCAGCTTTGGGACTAGCGGGACCTATAATGAGCAGTTCTTC. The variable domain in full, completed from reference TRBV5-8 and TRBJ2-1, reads EAGVTQSPTHLIKTRGQQATLRCSPISGHTSVYWYQQALGLGLQFLLWYDEGEERNRGNFPPRFSGRQFPNYSSELNVNALELEDSALYLCASSFGTSGTYNEQFFGPGTRLTVL.

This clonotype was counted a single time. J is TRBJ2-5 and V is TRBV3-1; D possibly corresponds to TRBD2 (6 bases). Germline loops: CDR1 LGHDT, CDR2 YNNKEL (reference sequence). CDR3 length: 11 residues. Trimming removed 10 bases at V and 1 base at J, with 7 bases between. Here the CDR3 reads CATGLQETQYF. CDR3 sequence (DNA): TGTGCCACGGGACTCCAAGAGACCCAGTACTTC.

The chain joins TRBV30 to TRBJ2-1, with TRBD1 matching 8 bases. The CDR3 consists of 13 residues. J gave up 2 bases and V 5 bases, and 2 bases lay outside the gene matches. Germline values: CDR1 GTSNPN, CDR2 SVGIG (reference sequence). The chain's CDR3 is CAWSGGTYNEQFF. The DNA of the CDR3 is TGTGCCTGGTCAGGGGGCACCTACAATGAGCAGTTCTTC.

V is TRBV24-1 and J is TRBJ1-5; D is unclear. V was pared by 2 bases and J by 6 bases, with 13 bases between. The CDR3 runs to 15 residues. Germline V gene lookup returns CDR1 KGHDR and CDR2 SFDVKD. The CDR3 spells CATSDSEGVGQPQHF. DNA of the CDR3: TGTGCCACCAGTGATTCGGAAGGAGTGGGTCAGCCCCAGCATTTT.

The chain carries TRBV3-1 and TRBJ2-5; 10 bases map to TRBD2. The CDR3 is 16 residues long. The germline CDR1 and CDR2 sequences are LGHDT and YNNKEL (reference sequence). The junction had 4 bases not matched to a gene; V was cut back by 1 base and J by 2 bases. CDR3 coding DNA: TGTGCCAGCAGCCAAGGGACTAGCGGACTACAAGAGACCCAGTACTTC. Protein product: CASSQGTSGLQETQYF.

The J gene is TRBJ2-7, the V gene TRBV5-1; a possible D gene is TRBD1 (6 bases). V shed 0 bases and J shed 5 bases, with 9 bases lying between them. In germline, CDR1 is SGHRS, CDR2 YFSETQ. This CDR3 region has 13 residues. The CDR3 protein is CASSLGSGDEQYF. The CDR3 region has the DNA TGCGCCAGCAGCTTGGGGTCAGGGGACGAGCAGTACTTC.

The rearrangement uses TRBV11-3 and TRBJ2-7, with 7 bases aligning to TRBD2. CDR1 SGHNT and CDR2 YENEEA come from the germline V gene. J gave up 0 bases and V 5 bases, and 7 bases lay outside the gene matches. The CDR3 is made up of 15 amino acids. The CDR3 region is CASSAGVPSSYEQYF. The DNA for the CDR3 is TGTGCCAGCAGCGCGGGAGTACCGAGCTCCTACGAGCAGTACTTC. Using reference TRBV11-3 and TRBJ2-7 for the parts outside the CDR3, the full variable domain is EAGVVQSPRYKIIEKKQPVAFWCNPISGHNTLYWYLQNLGQGPELLIRYENEEAVDDSQLPKDRFSAERLKGVDSTLKIQPAELGDSAVYLCASSAGVPSSYEQYFGPGTRLTVT.

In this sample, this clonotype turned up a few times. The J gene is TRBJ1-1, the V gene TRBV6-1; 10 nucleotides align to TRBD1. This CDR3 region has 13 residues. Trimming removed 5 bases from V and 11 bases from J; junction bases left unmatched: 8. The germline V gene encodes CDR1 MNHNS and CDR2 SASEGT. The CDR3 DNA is TGTGCCAGCAGTACAGGACAGGGGGTTTCGGCTTTCTTT. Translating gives CASSTGQGVSAFF.

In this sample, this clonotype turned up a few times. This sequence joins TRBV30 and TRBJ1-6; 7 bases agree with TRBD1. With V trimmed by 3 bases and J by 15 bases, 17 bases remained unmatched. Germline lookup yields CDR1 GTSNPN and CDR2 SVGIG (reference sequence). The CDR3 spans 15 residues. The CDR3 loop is CAWRPFSGGEQFLHF. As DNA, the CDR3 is TGTGCCTGGAGGCCTTTTTCAGGGGGTGAACAGTTCCTCCACTTT. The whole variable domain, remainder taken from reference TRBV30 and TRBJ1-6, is SQTIHQWPATLVQPVGSPLSLECTVEGTSNPNLYWYRQAAGRGLQLLFYSVGIGQISSEVPQNLSASRPQDRQFILSSKKLLLSDSGFYLCAWRPFSGGEQFLHFGNGTRLTVT.

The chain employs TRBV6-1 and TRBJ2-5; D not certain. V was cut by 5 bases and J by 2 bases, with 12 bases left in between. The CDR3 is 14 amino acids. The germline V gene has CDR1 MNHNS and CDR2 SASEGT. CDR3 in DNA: TGTGCCAGCAGTAAGGACGGCACACAAGAGACCCAGTACTTC. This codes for CASSKDGTQETQYF.

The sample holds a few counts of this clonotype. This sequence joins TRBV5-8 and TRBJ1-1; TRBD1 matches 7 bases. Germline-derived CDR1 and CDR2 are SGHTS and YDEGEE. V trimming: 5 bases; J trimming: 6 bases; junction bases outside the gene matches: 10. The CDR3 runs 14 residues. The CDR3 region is CASRRTGWGSEAFF. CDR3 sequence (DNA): TGTGCCAGCAGACGGACAGGCTGGGGGTCTGAAGCTTTCTTT.

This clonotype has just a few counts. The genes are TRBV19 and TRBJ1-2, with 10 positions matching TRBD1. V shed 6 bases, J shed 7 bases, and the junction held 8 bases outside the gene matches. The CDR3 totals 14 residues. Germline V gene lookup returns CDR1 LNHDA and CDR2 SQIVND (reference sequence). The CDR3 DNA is TGTGCCAGTAGAGACAGACAGGGGGCGTCTGGCTACACCTTC. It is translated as CASRDRQGASGYTF.

The CDR3 DNA sequence: TGTGCCAGCAGTTTAGGCGGACCGAGCACAGATACGCAGTATTTT. Its protein is CASSLGGPSTDTQYF. V and J are TRBV12-3 or TRBV12-4 and TRBJ2-3, with D hard to call. V lost 1 base and J lost 0, with 8 bases in between. This CDR3 has 15 residues.

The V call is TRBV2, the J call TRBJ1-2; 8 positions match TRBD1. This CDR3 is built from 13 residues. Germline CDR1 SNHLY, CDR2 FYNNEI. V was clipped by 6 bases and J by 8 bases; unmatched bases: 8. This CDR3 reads CASRGQVAGGYTF. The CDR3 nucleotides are TGTGCCAGCAGGGGACAGGTCGCGGGAGGCTACACCTTC.

CDR3 residues: CASSRSGRGDTQYF. CDR3 bases: TGTGCCAGCAGCCGTAGCGGGAGAGGCGATACGCAGTATTTT. This sequence joins TRBV7-3 and TRBJ2-3, with TRBD2 matching over 9 bases. The CDR3 consists of 14 residues. With V trimmed by 5 bases and J by 6 bases, 6 bases remained unmatched. CDR1 is SGHTA, CDR2 FQGTGA, per germline.

The CDR3 reads CATSSAGRGRTGANVLTF. The DNA for the CDR3 is TGTGCCACCAGTTCGGCGGGCAGGGGGCGAACTGGGGCCAACGTCCTGACTTTC. This chain uses TRBV24-1 with TRBJ2-6; 8 positions agree with TRBD1. The trim removed 6 bases at V and 2 bases at J, leaving 11 bases unmatched. There are 18 residues in the CDR3. Germline CDR1 reads KGHDR; CDR2 reads SFDVKD.

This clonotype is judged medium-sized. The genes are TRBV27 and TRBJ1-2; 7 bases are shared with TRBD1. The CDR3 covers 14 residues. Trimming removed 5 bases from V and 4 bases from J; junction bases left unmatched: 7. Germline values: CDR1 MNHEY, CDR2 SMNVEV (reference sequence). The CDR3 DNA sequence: TGTGCCAGCAGTCCCTCGACAGGGCGCTATGGCTACACCTTC. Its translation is CASSPSTGRYGYTF.

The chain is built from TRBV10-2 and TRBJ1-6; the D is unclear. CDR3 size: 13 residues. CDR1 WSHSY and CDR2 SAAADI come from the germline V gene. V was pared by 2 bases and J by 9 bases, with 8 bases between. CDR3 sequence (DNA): TGCGCCAGCAGTGAGGGATGGGGTTCACCCCTCCACTTT. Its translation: CASSEGWGSPLHF.

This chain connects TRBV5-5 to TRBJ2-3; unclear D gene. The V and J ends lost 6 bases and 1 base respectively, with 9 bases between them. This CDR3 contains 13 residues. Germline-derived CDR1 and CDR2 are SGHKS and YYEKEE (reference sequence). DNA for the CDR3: TGTGCCAGCACACGGCCGGGCACAGATACGCAGTATTTT. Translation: CASTRPGTDTQYF.

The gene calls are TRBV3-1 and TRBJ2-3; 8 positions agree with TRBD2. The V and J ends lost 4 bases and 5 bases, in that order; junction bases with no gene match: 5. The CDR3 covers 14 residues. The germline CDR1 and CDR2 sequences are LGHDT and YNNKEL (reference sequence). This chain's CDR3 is CASSLNGGEDTQYF. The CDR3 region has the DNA TGTGCCAGCAGCCTTAACGGGGGGGAAGATACGCAGTATTTT.

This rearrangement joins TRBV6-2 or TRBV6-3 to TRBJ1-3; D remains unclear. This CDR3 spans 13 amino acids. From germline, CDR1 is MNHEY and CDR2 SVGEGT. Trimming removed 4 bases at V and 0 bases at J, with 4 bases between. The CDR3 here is CASSSFSGNTIYF. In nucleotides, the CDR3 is TGTGCCAGCAGTTCCTTCTCTGGAAACACCATATATTTT.

CDR3 protein: CASSLVRTGRETQYF. The CDR3 DNA reads as TGTGCCAGCAGTTTAGTTCGGACAGGTAGAGAGACCCAGTACTTC. The chain has TRBV27 and TRBJ2-5, with 7 positions matching TRBD1. The CDR3 is 15 residues long. CDR1 and CDR2 (germline): MNHEY, SMNVEV (reference sequence). Unmatched junction bases numbered 7, after V lost 2 bases and J lost 4 bases.

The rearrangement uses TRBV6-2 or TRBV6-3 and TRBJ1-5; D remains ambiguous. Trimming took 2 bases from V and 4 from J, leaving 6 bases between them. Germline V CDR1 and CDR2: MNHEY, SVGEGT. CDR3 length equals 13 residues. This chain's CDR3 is CASSYRENQPQHF. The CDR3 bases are TGTGCCAGCAGTTACCGGGAGAATCAGCCCCAGCATTTT.

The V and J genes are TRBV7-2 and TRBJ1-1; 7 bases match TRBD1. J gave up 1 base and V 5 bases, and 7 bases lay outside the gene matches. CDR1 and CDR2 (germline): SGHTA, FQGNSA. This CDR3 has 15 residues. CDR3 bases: TGTGCCAGCAGCCCCACAGGGGCCCAGAACACTGAAGCTTTCTTT. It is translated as CASSPTGAQNTEAFF.